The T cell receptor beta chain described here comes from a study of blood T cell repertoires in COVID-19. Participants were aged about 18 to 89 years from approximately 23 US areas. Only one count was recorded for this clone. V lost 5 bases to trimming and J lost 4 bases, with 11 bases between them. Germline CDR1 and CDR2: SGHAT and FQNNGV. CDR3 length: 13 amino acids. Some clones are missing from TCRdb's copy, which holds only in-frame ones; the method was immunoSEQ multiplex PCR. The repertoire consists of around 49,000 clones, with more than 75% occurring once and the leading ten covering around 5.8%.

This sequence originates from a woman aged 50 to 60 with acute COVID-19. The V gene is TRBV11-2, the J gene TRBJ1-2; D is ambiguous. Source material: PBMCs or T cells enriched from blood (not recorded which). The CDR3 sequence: CASSMERVYGYTF. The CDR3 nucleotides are TGTGCCAGCAGCATGGAGCGGGTCTATGGCTACACCTTC.